The 12 T cell receptor beta chains given below trace back to one sample, sequenced in a study of T cell responses to AZD1222 COVID-19 vaccine (dated by TCRdb to 2020 to 2022). The library was built by means of the immunoSEQ multiplex PCR assay. The table was pulled from immuneACCESS by TCRdb, which kept in-frame rearrangements only. Such tables lose some clones; where checked, under half of the loss comes from unresolved V genes, and the rest has no known cause. For this sample the table gives about 150,000 clones, of which about 91% were detected only once. The ten top clones hold around 2% of the sample. The time point label on this specimen signifies: baseline before first vaccination. The material was peripheral blood, obtained on day 0 of AZD1222 vaccination. Receptors originate from an adult in good health.

The chain has TRBV7-2 and TRBJ1-6, with D tentatively TRBD1 (5 bases). The length of the CDR3 is 13 residues. V dropped 1 base and J dropped 7 bases, with 5 bases sitting between them. Germline CDR1 SGHTA, CDR2 FQGNSA. CDR3: CASSLGGNSPLHF. CDR3 coding DNA: TGTGCCAGCAGCTTAGGGGGGAATTCACCCCTCCACTTT.

The rearrangement links TRBV16 to TRBJ1-5, with D perhaps TRBD1 (5 bases). This CDR3 is 15 amino acids long. Germline V gene data show CDR1 as KGHSY and CDR2 as FQNENV. V dropped 0 bases and J dropped 7 bases, with 13 bases sitting between them. The CDR3 protein is CASSQSNQGSQPQHF. DNA for the CDR3: TGTGCCAGCAGCCAATCTAATCAGGGTTCACAGCCCCAGCATTTT.

The chain recombines TRBV6-2 or TRBV6-3 with TRBJ2-7, with TRBD1 matching 8 bases. Germline lookup yields CDR1 MNHEY and CDR2 SVGEGT. The CDR3 has 15 amino acids. V was pared by 6 bases and J by 0 bases, with 7 bases of the junction left unmatched. The CDR3 reads CASSRQGRSSYEQYF. Written as DNA, the CDR3 is TGTGCCAGCAGCCGACAGGGGCGCAGCTCCTACGAGCAGTACTTC.

The chain couples TRBV28 to TRBJ1-2; the match to TRBD1 covers 8 bases. J gave up 4 bases and V 5 bases, and 6 bases lay outside the gene matches. The CDR3 contains 14 residues. The germline CDR1 and CDR2 sequences are MDHEN and SYDVKM. This CDR3 is CASSPPGQAYGYTF. CDR3 in DNA: TGTGCCAGCAGTCCACCGGGACAGGCCTATGGCTACACCTTC.

This chain links TRBV28 with TRBJ1-6; D gene unclear. The V and J ends lost 5 bases and 5 bases respectively, with 10 bases between them. This CDR3 spans 14 amino acids. Germline values: CDR1 MDHEN, CDR2 SYDVKM. In DNA, the CDR3 is TGTGCCAGCAGTGGAAGGACGGATAATTCACCCCTCCACTTT. Protein: CASSGRTDNSPLHF.

This sequence joins TRBV28 and TRBJ1-2; D possibly corresponds to TRBD1 (5 bases). Trimming cost V 6 bases and J 2 bases, with 10 bases left between them. The CDR3 totals 13 residues. Germline CDR1 and CDR2: MDHEN and SYDVKM. The CDR3 DNA sequence: TGTGCCAGCAGCGGGGGAATCAACTATGGCTACACCTTC. This codes for CASSGGINYGYTF.

Comment on this clone: The junction does not match germline at one end; this may be a read error. J is TRBJ2-2 and V is TRBV7-7; possibly TRBD1 or TRBD2 for D (5 bases each). Per germline, CDR1 SSHAT and CDR2 FNYEAQ (reference sequence). There are 14 residues in the CDR3. The CDR3 region is CASSPGPHTGELFF. CDR3 in DNA: TGTGCTAGCAGCCCGGGACCCCACACCGGGGAGCTGTTTTTT.

V gene TRBV4-3 combines with J gene TRBJ2-7; tentatively, D is TRBD1 or TRBD2 (5 bases each). Trimming cost V 1 base and J 2 bases, with 9 bases left between them. CDR1 LGHNA and CDR2 YSLEER come from the germline V gene. This CDR3 is built from 14 residues. CDR3 nucleotide sequence: TGCGCCAGCAGCCAAGCACTAGGGGCCTACGAGCAGTACTTC. Translating it yields CASSQALGAYEQYF.

The chain links TRBV4-3 to TRBJ2-7; D not resolved. The germline V gene has CDR1 LGHNA and CDR2 YSLEER. The CDR3 is 13 amino acids. Trimming pared 3 bases from V and 6 bases from J, leaving 12 bases between. CDR3 coding DNA: TGCGCCAGCAGCCACACTCGGACCAGCGAGCAGTACTTC. Amino acids: CASSHTRTSEQYF.

This rearrangement joins TRBV7-9 to TRBJ2-1; perhaps TRBD2 as D (5 bases). Germline CDR1 and CDR2: SEHNR and FQNEAQ (reference sequence). V was trimmed by 3 bases and J by 5 bases, leaving 14 bases between them. The CDR3 has 15 amino acids. The CDR3 DNA reads as TGTGCCAGCAGCTTTCCCGGGAACCGAGACAATGAGCAGTTCTTC. Encoded protein: CASSFPGNRDNEQFF.

This clone was observed a few times. CDR3 sequence: CASSQVSQVATQYF. Written as DNA, the CDR3 is TGCGCCAGCAGCCAAGTTTCCCAAGTTGCTACGCAGTATTTT. V usage is TRBV4-1 and J usage is TRBJ2-3; D not certain. Germline loops: CDR1 MGHRA, CDR2 YSYEKL. The CDR3 totals 14 residues. V lost 1 base and J lost 8, with 13 bases in between.

This clone was counted a single time. The chain is built from TRBV10-3 and TRBJ2-4, with D uncertain. CDR1 and CDR2 from the germline V gene are ENHRY and SYGVKD. V gave up 8 bases and J gave up 0 bases, with 17 bases separating them. This CDR3 comprises 16 residues. CDR3 in amino acids: CAIGDGRASAKNIQYF. The CDR3 DNA reads as TGTGCCATCGGAGATGGACGTGCCTCAGCCAAAAACATTCAGTACTTC.